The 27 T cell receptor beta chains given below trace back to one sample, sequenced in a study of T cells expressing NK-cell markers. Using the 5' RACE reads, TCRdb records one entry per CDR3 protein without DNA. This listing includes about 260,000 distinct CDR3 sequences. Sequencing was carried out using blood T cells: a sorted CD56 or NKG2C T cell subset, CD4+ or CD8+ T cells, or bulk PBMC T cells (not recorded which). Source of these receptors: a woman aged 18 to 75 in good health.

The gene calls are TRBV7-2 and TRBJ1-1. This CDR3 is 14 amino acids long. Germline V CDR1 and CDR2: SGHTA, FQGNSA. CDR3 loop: CASSTGIMNTEAFF. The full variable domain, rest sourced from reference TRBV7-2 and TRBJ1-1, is GAGVSQSPSNKVTEKGKDVELRCDPISGHTALYWYRQSLGQGLEFLIYFQGNSAPDKSGLPSDRFSAERTGGSVSTLTIQRTQQEDSAVYLCASSTGIMNTEAFFGQGTRLTVV.

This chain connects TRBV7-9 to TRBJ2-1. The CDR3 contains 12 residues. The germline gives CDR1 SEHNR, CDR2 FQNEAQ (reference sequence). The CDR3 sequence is CASSFGEGEQFF. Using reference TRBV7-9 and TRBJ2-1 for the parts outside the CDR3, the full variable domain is DTGVSQNPRHKITKRGQNVTFRCDPISEHNRLYWYRQTLGQGPEFLTYFQNEAQLEKSRLLSDRFSAERPKGSFSTLEIQRTEQGDSAMYLCASSFGEGEQFFGPGTRLTVL.

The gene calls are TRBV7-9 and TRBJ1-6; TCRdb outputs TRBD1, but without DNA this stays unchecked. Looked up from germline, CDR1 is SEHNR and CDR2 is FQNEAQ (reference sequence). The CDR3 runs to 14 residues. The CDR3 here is CASSLRDTDSPLHF.

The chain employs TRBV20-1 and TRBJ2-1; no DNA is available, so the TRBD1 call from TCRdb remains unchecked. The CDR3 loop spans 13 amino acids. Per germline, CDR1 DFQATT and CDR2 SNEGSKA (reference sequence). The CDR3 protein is CSARSGAYNEQFF.

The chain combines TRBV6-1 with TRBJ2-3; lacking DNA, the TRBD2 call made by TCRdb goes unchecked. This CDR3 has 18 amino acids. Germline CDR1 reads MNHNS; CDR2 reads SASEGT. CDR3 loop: CASSTKPLSSGSTDTQYF.

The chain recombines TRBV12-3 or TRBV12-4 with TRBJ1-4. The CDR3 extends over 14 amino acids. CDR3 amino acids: CASRNGATNEKLFF.

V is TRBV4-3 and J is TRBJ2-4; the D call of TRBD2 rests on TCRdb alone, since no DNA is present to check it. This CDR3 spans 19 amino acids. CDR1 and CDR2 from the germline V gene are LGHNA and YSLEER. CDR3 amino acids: CASSQGSAGGSLAKNIQYF.

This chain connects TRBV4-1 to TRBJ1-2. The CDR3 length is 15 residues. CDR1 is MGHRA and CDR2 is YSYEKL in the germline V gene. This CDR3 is CASSQDHPANYGYTF.

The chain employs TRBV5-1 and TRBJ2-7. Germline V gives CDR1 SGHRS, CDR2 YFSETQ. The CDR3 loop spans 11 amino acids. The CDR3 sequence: CASTAENEQYF. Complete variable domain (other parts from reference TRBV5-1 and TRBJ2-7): KAGVTQTPRYLIKTRGQQVTLSCSPISGHRSVSWYQQTPGQGLQFLFEYFSETQRNKGNFPGRFSGRQFSNSRSEMNVSTLELGDSALYLCASTAENEQYFGPGTRLTVT.

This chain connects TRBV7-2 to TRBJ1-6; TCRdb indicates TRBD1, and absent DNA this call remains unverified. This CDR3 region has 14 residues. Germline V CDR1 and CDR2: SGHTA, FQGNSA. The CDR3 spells CASSPDRLNSPLHF.

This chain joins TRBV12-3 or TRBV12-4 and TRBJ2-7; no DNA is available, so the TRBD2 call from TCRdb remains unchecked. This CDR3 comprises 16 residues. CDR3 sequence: CASSFPISAGRDLQYF.

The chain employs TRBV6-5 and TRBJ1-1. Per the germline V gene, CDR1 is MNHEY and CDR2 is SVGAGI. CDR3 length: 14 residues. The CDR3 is CASSYDIKNTEAFF.

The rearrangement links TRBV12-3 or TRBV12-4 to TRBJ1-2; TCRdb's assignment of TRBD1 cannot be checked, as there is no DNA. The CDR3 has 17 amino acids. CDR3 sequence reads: CASAVSVQGGSYYGYTF.

The CDR3 region is CASSPPPSQETQYF. The rearrangement uses TRBV7-2 and TRBJ2-5. CDR3 length: 14 residues. Germline loops: CDR1 SGHTA, CDR2 FQGNSA.

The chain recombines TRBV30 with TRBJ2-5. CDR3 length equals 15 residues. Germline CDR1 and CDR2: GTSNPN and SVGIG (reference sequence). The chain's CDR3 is CAWSVPGRNQETQYF.

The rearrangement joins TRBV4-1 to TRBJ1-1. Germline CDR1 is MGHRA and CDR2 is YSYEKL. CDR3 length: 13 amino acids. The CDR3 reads CASYSRRGAEAFF.

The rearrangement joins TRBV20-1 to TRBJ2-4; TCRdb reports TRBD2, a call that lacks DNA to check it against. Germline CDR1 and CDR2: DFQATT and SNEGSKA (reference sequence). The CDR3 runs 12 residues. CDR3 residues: CSAPRGGNIQYF.

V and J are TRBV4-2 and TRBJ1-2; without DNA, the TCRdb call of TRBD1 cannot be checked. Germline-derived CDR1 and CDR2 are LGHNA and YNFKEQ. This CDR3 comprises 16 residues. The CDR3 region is CASSQVTGAANYGYTF.

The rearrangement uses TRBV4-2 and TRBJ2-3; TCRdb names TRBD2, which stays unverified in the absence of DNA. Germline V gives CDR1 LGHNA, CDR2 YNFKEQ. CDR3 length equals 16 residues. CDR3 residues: CASTIRNRDFTDTQYF.

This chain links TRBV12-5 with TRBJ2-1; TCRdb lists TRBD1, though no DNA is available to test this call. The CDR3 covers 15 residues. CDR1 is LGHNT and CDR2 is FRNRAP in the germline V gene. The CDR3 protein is CASGRDPSSYNEQFF. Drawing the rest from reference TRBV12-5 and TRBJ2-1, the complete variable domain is DARVTQTPRHKVTEMGQEVTMRCQPILGHNTVFWYRQTMMQGLELLAYFRNRAPLDDSGMPKDRFSAEMPDATLATLKIQPSEPRDSAVYFCASGRDPSSYNEQFFGPGTRLTVL.

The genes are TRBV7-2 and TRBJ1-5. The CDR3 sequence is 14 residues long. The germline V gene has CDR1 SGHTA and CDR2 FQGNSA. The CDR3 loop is CASSLAAIGQPQHF. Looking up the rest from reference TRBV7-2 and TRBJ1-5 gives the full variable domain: GAGVSQSPSNKVTEKGKDVELRCDPISGHTALYWYRQSLGQGLEFLIYFQGNSAPDKSGLPSDRFSAERTGGSVSTLTIQRTQQEDSAVYLCASSLAAIGQPQHFGDGTRLSIL.

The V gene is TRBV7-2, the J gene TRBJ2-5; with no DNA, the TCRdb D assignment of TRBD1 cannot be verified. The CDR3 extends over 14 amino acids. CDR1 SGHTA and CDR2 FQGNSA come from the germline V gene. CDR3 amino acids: CASSLGVGRETQYF.

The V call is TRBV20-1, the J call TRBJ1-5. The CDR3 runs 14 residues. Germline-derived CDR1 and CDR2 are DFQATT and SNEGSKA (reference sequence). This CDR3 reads CSARGENSNQPQHF.

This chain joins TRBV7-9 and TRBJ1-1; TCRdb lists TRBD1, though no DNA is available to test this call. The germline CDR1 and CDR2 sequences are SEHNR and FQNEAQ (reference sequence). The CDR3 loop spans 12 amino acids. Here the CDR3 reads CASSDQGTEAFF.

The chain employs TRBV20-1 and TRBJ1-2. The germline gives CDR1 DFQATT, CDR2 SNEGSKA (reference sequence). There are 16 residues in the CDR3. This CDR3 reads CSAREGEAPSSYGYTF.

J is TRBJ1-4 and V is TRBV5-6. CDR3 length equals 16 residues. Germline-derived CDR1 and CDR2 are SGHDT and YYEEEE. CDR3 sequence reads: CASSLGRGRSNEKLFF.

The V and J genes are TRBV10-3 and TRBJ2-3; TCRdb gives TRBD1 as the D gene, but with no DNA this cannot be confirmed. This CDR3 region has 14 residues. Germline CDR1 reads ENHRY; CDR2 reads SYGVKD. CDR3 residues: CATGGGVGTDTQYF.